This T cell receptor beta chain was recovered during a study of shared clonotypes between healthy human individuals. All donors qualified as healthy HIV-negative adults and had experienced no recent acute infections or vaccinations. A CD45RA-negative memory subset and a CD45RA+ naive subset were separated from the CD4+ cells. Assay: immunoSEQ multiplex PCR; the TCRdb copy retains only in-frame clones and omits some. Of approximately 2.5 million clones detected, 90% to 95% appear once; the ten largest clones hold around 0.37%. Germline V lookup: CDR1 MDHEN, CDR2 SYDVKM. The V gene lost 2 bases and the J gene lost 5 bases, with 9 bases spanning the gap. The CDR3 contains 13 residues.

The chain uses TRBV28 and TRBJ1-1; D remains unclear. This clonotype was obtained from a man between 18 and 35 years old in good health. Some clones in this sample may be carry-over from other donors' samples. The sequencing input was naive CD4+ T cells from PBMCs. Subset given: CD45RA+ positively selected. The CDR3 coding sequence is TGTGCCAGCAGTTTACCCCACGCAACTGAAGCTTTCTTT. Its translation is CASSLPHATEAFF.